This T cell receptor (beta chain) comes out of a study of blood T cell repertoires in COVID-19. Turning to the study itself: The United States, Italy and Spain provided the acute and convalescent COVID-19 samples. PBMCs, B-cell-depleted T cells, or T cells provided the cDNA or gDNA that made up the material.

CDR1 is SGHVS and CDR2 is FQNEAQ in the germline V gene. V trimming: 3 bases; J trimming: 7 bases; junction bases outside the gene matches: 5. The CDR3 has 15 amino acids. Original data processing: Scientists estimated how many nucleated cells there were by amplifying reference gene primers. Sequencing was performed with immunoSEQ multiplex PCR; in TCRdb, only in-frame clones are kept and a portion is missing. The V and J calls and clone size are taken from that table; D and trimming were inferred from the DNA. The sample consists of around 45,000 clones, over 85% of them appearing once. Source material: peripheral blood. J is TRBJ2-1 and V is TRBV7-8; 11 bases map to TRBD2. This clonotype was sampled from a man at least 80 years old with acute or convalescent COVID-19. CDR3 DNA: TGTGCCAGCAGCTTTAGCGGGGGGGCGCGGAATGAGCAGTTCTTC. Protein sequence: CASSFSGGARNEQFF. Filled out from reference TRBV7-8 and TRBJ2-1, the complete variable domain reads GAGVSQSPRYKVAKRGQDVALRCDPISGHVSLFWYQQALGQGPEFLTYFQNEAQLDKSGLPSDRFFAERPEGSVSTLKIQRTQQEDSAVYLCASSFSGGARNEQFFGPGTRLTVL.